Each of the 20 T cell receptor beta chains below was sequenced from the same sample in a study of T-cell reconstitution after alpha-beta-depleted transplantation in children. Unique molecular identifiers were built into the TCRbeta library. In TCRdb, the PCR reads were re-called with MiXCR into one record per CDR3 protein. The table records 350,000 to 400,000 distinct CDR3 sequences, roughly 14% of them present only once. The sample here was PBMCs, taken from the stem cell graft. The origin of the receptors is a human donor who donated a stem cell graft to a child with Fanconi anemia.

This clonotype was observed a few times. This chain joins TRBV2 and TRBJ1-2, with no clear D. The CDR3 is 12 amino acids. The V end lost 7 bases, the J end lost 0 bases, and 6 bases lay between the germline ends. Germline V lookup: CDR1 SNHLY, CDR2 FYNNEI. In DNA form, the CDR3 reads TGTGCCAGCACGGTCTCTAACTATGGCTACACCTTC. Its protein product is CASTVSNYGYTF.

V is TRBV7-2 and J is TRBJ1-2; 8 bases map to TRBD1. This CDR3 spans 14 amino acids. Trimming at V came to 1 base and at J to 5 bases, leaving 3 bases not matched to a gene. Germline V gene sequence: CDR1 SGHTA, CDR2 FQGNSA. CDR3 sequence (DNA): TGTGCCAGCAGCTTAGGGCAGGGGGCTTATGGCTACACCTTC. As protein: CASSLGQGAYGYTF.

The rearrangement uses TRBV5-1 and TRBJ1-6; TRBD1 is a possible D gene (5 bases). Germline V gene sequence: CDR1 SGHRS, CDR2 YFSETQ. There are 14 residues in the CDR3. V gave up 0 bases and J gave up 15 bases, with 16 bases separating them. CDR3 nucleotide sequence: TGCGCCAGCAGCTTGGAACCTGGGACGGCGGGCCTCCACTTT. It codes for CASSLEPGTAGLHF.

Here the CDR3 reads CASSRGRTFPDTQYF. The CDR3 nucleotides are TGTGCCAGCAGCAGGGGGCGAACCTTCCCAGATACGCAGTATTTT. This chain uses TRBV2 with TRBJ2-3; 8 positions match TRBD1. The V gene end was trimmed by 6 bases and the J gene end by 4 bases; junction bases not matched to a gene: 9. Germline V gene lookup returns CDR1 SNHLY and CDR2 FYNNEI. The CDR3 contains 15 residues.

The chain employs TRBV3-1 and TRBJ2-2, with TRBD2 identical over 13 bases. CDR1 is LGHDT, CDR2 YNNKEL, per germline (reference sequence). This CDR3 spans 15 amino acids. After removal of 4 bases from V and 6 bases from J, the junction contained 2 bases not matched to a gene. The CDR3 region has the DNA TGTGCCAGCAGCCCTGGGACTAGCGGGGCCGGGGAGCTGTTTTTT. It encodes CASSPGTSGAGELFF.

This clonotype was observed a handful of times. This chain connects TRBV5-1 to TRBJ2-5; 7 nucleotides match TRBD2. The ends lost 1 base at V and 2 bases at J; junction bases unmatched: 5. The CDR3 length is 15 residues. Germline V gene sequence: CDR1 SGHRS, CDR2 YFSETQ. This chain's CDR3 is CASSLMGGIQETQYF. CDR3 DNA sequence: TGCGCCAGCAGCTTGATGGGGGGGATTCAAGAGACCCAGTACTTC.

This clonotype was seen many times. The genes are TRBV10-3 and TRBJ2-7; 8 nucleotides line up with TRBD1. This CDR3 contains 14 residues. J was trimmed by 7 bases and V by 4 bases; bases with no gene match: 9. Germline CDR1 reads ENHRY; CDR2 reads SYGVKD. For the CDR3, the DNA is TGTGCCATCAGTGTAAAGGACAGGGTAGGAGAGCAGTACTTC. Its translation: CAISVKDRVGEQYF.

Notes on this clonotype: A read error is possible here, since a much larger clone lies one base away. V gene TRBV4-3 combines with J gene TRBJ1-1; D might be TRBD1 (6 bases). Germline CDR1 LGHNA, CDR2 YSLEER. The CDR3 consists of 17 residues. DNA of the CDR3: TGCGCCATCAGCCAAGATTGGGAGGATTTCCAGGGGACTGAAGCTTTCTTT. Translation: CAISQDWEDFQGTEAFF.

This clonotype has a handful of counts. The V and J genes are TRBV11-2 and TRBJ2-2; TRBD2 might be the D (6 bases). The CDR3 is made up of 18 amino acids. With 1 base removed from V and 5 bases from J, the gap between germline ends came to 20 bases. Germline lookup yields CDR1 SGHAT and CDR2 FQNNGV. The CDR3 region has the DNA TGTGCCAGCAGCTTAGTAGGCGCGCGGCAGGGAGGAACCGGGGAGCTGTTTTTT. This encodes CASSLVGARQGGTGELFF.

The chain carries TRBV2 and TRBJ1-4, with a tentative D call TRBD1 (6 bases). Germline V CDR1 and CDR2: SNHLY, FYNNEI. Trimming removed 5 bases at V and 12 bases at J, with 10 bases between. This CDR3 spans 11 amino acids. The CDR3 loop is CASSLYRELFF. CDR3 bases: TGTGCCAGCAGTTTGTACAGGGAACTGTTTTTT. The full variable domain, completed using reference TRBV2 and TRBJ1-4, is EPEVTQTPSHQVTQMGQEVILRCVPISNHLYFYWYRQILGQKVEFLVSFYNNEISEKSEIFDDQFSVERPDGSNFTLKIRSTKLEDSAMYFCASSLYRELFFGSGTQLSVL.

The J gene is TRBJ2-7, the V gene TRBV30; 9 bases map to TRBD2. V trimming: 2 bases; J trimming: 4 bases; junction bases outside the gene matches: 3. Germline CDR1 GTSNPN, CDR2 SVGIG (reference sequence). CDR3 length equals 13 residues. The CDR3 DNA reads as TGTGCCTGGAGTAGCGGGGGGACTTACGAGCAGTACTTC. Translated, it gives CAWSSGGTYEQYF.

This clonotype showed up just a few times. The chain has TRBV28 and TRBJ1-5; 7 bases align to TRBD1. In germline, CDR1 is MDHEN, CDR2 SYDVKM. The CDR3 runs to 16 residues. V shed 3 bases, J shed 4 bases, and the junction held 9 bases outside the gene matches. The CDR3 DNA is TGTGCCAGCAGTTTTTTAGACAGGGCGGGAAATCAGCCCCAGCATTTT. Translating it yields CASSFLDRAGNQPQHF.

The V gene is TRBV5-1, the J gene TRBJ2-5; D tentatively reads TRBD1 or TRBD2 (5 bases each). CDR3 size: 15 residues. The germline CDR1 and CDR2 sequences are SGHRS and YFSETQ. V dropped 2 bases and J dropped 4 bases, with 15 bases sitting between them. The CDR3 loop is CASSLFGARGETQYF. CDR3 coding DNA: TGCGCCAGCAGCTTATTTGGGGCGAGGGGAGAGACCCAGTACTTC.

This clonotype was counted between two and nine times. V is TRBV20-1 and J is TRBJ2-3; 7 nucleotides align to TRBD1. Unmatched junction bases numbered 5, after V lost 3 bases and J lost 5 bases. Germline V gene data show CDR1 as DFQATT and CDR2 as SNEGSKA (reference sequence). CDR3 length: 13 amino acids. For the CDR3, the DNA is TGCAGTGCTAGCCCCACAGGGGTAGATACGCAGTATTTT. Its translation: CSASPTGVDTQYF.

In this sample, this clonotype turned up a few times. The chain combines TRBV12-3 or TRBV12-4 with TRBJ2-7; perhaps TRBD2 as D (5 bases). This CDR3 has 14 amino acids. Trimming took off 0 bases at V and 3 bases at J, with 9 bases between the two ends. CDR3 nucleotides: TGTGCCAGCAGTTTAGCGCGAGGGATCTACGAGCAGTACTTC. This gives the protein CASSLARGIYEQYF.

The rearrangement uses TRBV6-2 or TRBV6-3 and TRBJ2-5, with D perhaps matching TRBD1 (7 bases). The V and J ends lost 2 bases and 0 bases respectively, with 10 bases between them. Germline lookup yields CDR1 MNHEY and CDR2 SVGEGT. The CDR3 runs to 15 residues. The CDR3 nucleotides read TGTGCCAGCAGTTACGGAGGGACAGACCAAGAGACCCAGTACTTC. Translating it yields CASSYGGTDQETQYF.

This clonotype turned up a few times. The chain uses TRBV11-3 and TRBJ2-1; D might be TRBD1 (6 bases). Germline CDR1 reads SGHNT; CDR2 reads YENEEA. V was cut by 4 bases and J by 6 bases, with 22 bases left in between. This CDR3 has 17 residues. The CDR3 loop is CASSSGVRNLGVNEQFF. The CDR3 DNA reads TGTGCCAGCAGCTCAGGGGTTCGGAATTTAGGTGTCAATGAGCAGTTCTTC.

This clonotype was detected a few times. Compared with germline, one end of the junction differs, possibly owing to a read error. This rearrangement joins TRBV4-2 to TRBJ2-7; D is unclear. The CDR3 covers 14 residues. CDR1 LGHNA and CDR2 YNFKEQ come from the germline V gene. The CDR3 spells CASGQGRPPYEQYF. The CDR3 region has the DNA TGTGCCAGCGGCCAAGGGCGCCCCCCCTACGAGCAGTACTTC.

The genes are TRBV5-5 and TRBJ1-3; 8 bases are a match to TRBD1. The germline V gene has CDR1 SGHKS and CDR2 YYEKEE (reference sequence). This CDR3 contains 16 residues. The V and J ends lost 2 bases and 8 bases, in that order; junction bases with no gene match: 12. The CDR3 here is CASSFGLGTGLDTIYF. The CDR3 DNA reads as TGTGCCAGCAGCTTTGGCCTAGGGACAGGCCTGGACACCATATATTTT.

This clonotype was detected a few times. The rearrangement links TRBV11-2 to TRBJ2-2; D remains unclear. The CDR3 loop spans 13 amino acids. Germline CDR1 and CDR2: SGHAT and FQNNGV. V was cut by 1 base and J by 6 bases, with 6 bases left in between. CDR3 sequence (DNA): TGTGCCAGCAGCTTAGGGGTCCCCGGGGAGCTGTTTTTT. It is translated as CASSLGVPGELFF.